What follows is one TCR beta chain and its context. The CDR3 is made up of 16 amino acids. Per germline, CDR1 SNHLY and CDR2 FYNNEI. The junction had 4 bases not matched to a gene; V was cut back by 2 bases and J by 0 bases. Of the isolated RNA, all was reverse transcribed, and so the sequenced material was expressed TCRB transcripts. Produced via immunoSEQ multiplex PCR; TCRdb's table is partial and in-frame only. The sample contains under 50,000 clones, roughly 56% of which appear only once. This specimen comes from a study of beta chain features in type 1 diabetes. Input material: Tregs from blood. The receptor's source is a woman between 18 and 29 years old in good health. V and J are TRBV2 and TRBJ1-3; 7 bases agree with TRBD1. The CDR3 loop is CASSEWGQSSGNTIYF. In DNA form, the CDR3 reads TGTGCCAGCAGTGAATGGGGACAGAGCTCTGGAAACACCATATATTTT.